The source of this T cell receptor (beta chain) is a study of blood T cells in healthy people across ages. A second PCR, run for 7 to 11 cycles, used a sample-barcoded 5' primer plus a J-beta primer mix. Tags on each cDNA molecule came from a template-switch adaptor with 12 random nucleotides. TCRdb re-called the 5' RACE reads with MiXCR, one entry per CDR3 protein. Counted here are over 1,500,000 distinct CDR3 sequences, approximately 50% occurring once; the ten biggest clones make up around 2.1%. The length of the CDR3 is 16 residues. Germline lookup yields CDR1 MNHEY and CDR2 SVGAGI. Regarding this clonotype: At one end, the junction sequence differs from germline, possibly due to a read error.

The sequenced sample consisted of blood. The chain uses TRBV6-5 and TRBJ1-5; TRBD1 matches at 9 bases. The sequence came from a woman between 40 and 55 years old in good health. The CDR3 DNA is TGTGCCAGCAGAGCGGGGGGACAGGGAGGCAATCCGCCCCAGCATTTT. It specifies CASRAGGQGGNPPQHF.